The present T cell receptor (beta chain) was sequenced within a study of blood T cell repertoires in COVID-19. Study-level information: The United States, Italy and Spain were the sources of the acute and convalescent COVID-19 samples. T cells, B-cell-depleted T cells, or PBMCs provided the cDNA or gDNA that served as material.

The junction had 13 bases not matched to a gene; V was cut back by 1 base and J by 3 bases. Germline CDR1 reads SGHTA; CDR2 reads FQGNSA. CDR3 size: 19 residues. In the source study's methods: Nucleated cell number was recorded as an estimate derived from reference gene primer amplification. Repertoires were generated with immunoSEQ multiplex PCR, while TCRdb's copy carries only in-frame clones and drops some. Clone size and V and J calls were adopted from that table, with D and trimming inferred from the DNA. The data show 140,000 to 150,000 clones, with around 81% seen just once and around 8.4% held by the top ten.

The source of this sequence is a human donor in a cohort sampled during active COVID-19. The chain is built from TRBV7-2 and TRBJ2-5; 11 nucleotides agree with TRBD2. The material sequenced was peripheral blood. In nucleotides, the CDR3 is TGTGCCAGCAGCTTAGTCTCGACTAGCGGGAACACCCGAGAAGAGACCCAGTACTTC. Protein: CASSLVSTSGNTREETQYF. The full variable domain, rest sourced from reference TRBV7-2 and TRBJ2-5, is GAGVSQSPSNKVTEKGKDVELRCDPISGHTALYWYRQSLGQGLEFLIYFQGNSAPDKSGLPSDRFSAERTGGSVSTLTIQRTQQEDSAVYLCASSLVSTSGNTREETQYFGPGTRLLVL.